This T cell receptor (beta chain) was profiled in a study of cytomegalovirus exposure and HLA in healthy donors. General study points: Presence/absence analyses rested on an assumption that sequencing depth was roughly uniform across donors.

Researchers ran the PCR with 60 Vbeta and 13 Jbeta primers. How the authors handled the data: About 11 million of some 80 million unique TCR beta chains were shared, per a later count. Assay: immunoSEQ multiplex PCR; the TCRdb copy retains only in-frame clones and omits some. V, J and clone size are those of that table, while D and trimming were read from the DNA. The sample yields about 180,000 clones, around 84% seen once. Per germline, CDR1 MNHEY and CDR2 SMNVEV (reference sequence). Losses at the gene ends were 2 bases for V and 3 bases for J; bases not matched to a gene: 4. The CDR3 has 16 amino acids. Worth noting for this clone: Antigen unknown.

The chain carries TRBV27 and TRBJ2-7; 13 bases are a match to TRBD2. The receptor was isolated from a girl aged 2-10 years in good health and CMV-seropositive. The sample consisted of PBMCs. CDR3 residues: CASSLGGTSGVYEQYF. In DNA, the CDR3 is TGTGCCAGCAGTTTAGGCGGGACTAGCGGGGTCTACGAGCAGTACTTC.